This is a list of T cell receptor beta chains from one sample in a study of T-cell reconstitution after alpha-beta-depleted transplantation in children. One entry per CDR3 protein results from TCRdb running MiXCR on the PCR reads. The top ten hold about 6% of the sample, which has over 150,000 distinct CDR3 sequences, approximately 7% seen once. Here the sequenced sample was PBMCs, taken before TCRalphabeta/CD19-depleted stem cell transplant. Source of these receptors: a boy between 2 and 15 years old with acute lymphoblastic leukemia, due to receive a stem cell transplant. Each CDR3 is given with its conserved first and last residue. D genes are given only for firm matches. Some rows have no size entry. The others give once, few or many, or a class for an expanded clone.

v_gene	d_gene	j_gene	abundance	CDR3nt	CDR3aa
TRBV7-9	NA	TRBJ2-7	NA	TGTGCCAGCAGCCTCGCGGACAGACCGAGCTACGAGCAGTACTTC	CASSLADRPSYEQYF
TRBV4-2	TRBD2	TRBJ2-3	many	TGTGCCAGCAGCCAATCCAGCGGGGGCACAGATACGCAGTATTTT	CASSQSSGGTDTQYF
TRBV10-2	TRBD2	TRBJ2-2	NA	TGCGCCAGCAGTGCGCTAGCGGGAGTTACCGGGGAGCTGTTTTTT	CASSALAGVTGELFF
TRBV28	NA	TRBJ1-2	NA	TGTGCCAGCAGTTTCCACGGACAGCCTTTCTATGGCTACACCTTC	CASSFHGQPFYGYTF
TRBV14	NA	TRBJ2-3	NA	TGTGCCAGCAGCCAAACGGAGGGGGAGCGCGACTCTTGGACGCAGTATTTT	CASSQTEGERDSWTQYF
TRBV3-1	TRBD1	TRBJ2-7	many	TGTGCCAGCAGCCCCCGGGACAGGGCCTACGAGCAGTACTTC	CASSPRDRAYEQYF
TRBV28	TRBD1	TRBJ2-1	many	TGTGCCAGCAGCGAAATTGAAGGGGGCGATGAGCAGTTCTTC	CASSEIEGGDEQFF
TRBV12-3/TRBV12-4	NA	TRBJ2-1	many	TGTGCCAGCAGTTTAGCGTCACTCGTCAATGAGCAGTTCTTC	CASSLASLVNEQFF
TRBV7-6	TRBD1	TRBJ2-3	many	TGTGCCAGCAGCCAAATGGGACAGGGGGCGCGAACAGATACGCAGTATTTT	CASSQMGQGARTDTQYF
TRBV12-3/TRBV12-4	NA	TRBJ1-4	NA	TGTGCCAGCAGTGCGAGGGGCCGCGAAAAACTGTTTTTT	CASSARGREKLFF
TRBV12-3/TRBV12-4	TRBD1	TRBJ2-1	NA	TGTGCCAGCACCCAAAGGGCCCCGGGACAGGGGTCCAATGAGCAGTTCTTC	CASTQRAPGQGSNEQFF
TRBV12-3/TRBV12-4	NA	TRBJ2-7	many	TGTGCCAGCTCCAGTCGTAACCCTCCGGGACAAAAAGACGAGCAGTACTTC	CASSSRNPPGQKDEQYF
TRBV5-6	NA	TRBJ2-5	few	TGTGCCAGCAGTTTACACCCAGAGACCCAGTACTTC	CASSLHPETQYF
TRBV7-9	NA	TRBJ2-1	few	TGTGCCAGCATGGTCCCAGAGATCGACAATGAGCAGTTCTTC	CASMVPEIDNEQFF
TRBV7-8	NA	TRBJ2-5	few	TGTGCCAGCAGCCACCAGGGACTCCCGTACCAAGAGACCCAGTACTTC	CASSHQGLPYQETQYF
TRBV19	NA	TRBJ1-5	NA	TGTGCCAGTGGGAAACCTCATCAGCCCCAGCATTTT	CASGKPHQPQHF
TRBV5-1	NA	TRBJ2-1	many	TGCGCCAGCAGTACAGAGGGGGGGAATGAGCAGTTCTTC	CASSTEGGNEQFF
TRBV7-2	NA	TRBJ1-6	many	TGTGCCAGCAGTAGGGCCGCGAGCTCCTATAATTCACCCCTCCACTTT	CASSRAASSYNSPLHF
TRBV2	NA	TRBJ2-5	few	TGTGCCAGCAGGAGTCTGAGGGCGGAGACCCAGTACTTC	CASRSLRAETQYF
TRBV2	NA	TRBJ2-2	NA	TGTGCCAGCACCGTTCGGGCTCTCGAAGGCACCGGGGAGCTGTTTTTT	CASTVRALEGTGELFF
TRBV7-2	TRBD2	TRBJ2-5	few	TGTGCCAGCAGCTTACGGCGGGGGGGCACGGAGACCCAGTACTTC	CASSLRRGGTETQYF
TRBV12-3/TRBV12-4	NA	TRBJ1-5	many	TGTGCCAGCAGTTTACCGCGCGCAGGGGATCAGCCCCAGCATTTT	CASSLPRAGDQPQHF
TRBV5-6	NA	TRBJ2-4	many	TGTGCCAGCAGCTCCCAAAACATTCAGTACTTC	CASSSQNIQYF
TRBV5-1	TRBD2	TRBJ2-2	few	TGCGCCAGCAGCTTGGGTACTAGCGGGTCGAACACCGGGGAGCTGTTTTTT	CASSLGTSGSNTGELFF
TRBV29-1	TRBD1	TRBJ1-2	many	TGCAGCGTTCCCAGGACAGGGAACTATGGCTACACCTTC	CSVPRTGNYGYTF
TRBV30	TRBD1	TRBJ2-1	NA	TGTGCCTGGAGTGTAACTGGGTGGGGACAGGCCTTCTTC	CAWSVTGWGQAFF
TRBV10-3	TRBD2	TRBJ2-3	few	TGTGCCGCGAGTCGGACTAGCGGGTCCACAGATACGCAGTATTTT	CAASRTSGSTDTQYF
TRBV12-3/TRBV12-4	TRBD2	TRBJ2-1	few	TGTGCCAGCACCCAAGGGGGGCTAGCGGGAGGGGCCGAGCAGTTCTTC	CASTQGGLAGGAEQFF
TRBV28	NA	TRBJ1-3	many	TGTGCCAGCAGTTCCCGGGTACGTGGAAACACCATATATTTT	CASSSRVRGNTIYF
TRBV5-6	NA	TRBJ2-7	many	TGTGCCAGCAGCTTGAGACAGGTGTTCGAGCAGTACTTC	CASSLRQVFEQYF
TRBV7-6	NA	TRBJ2-7	few	TGTGCCAGCAGCTTGGCAGGGACGGTTGCGTCCTCCTACGAGCAGTACTTC	CASSLAGTVASSYEQYF
TRBV4-2	TRBD1	TRBJ1-1	NA	TGTGCCAGCAGCCAAGGGACAGGACGAGCTTTCTTT	CASSQGTGRAFF
TRBV11-2	TRBD2	TRBJ2-5	many	TGTGCCAGCAGCTTAGTTAGCGGGAAAGATAAAGAGACCCAGTACTTC	CASSLVSGKDKETQYF
TRBV7-2	NA	TRBJ2-5	many	TGTGCCAGCAGCTTAGCGGCTAGGGCCCAAGAGACCCAGTACTTC	CASSLAARAQETQYF
TRBV7-2	NA	TRBJ2-3	many	TGTGCCAGCAGCTTAGTCGTGAGGACAGATACGCAGTATTTT	CASSLVVRTDTQYF
TRBV3-1	NA	TRBJ2-7	few	TGTGCCAGCAGCTCCGGGCATCTCTCCGAGCAGTACTTC	CASSSGHLSEQYF
TRBV6-2/TRBV6-3	NA	TRBJ1-2	many	TGTGCCAGCAGGGAACCGGGGAACTATGGCTACACCTTC	CASREPGNYGYTF
TRBV7-2	TRBD2	TRBJ2-7	many	TGTGCCAGCAGCGTGACTAGCGGGAGGTTCGACGAGCAGTACTTC	CASSVTSGRFDEQYF
TRBV7-9	TRBD2	TRBJ2-3	few	TGTGCCAGCAGCCCCTGGACTAGCGGGGACTACACAGATACGCAGTATTTT	CASSPWTSGDYTDTQYF
TRBV27	TRBD2	TRBJ2-1	many	TGTGCCAGCAAAACGGGACTAGCGGGCGTGCACAATGAGCAGTTCTTC	CASKTGLAGVHNEQFF
TRBV7-9	TRBD1	TRBJ1-5	NA	TGTGCCAGCAGCTCCTCGGACAGGGGCAATCAGCCCCAGCATTTT	CASSSSDRGNQPQHF
TRBV11-1	TRBD1	TRBJ1-6	NA	TGTGCCAGCAGCCCTGGGACAGTTTCACCCCTCCACTTT	CASSPGTVSPLHF
TRBV6-1	TRBD1	TRBJ1-4	few	TGTGCTATACAATCACAGGGGGAAAAACTGTTTTTT	CAIQSQGEKLFF
TRBV28	NA	TRBJ2-7	many	TGTGCCAGCAGTACCTCCCCCCACGAGCAGTACTTC	CASSTSPHEQYF
TRBV6-5	NA	TRBJ2-3	many	TGTGCCAGCAGTTGGGACAGCACAGATACGCAGTATTTT	CASSWDSTDTQYF
TRBV28	TRBD1	TRBJ1-5	many	TGTGCCAGCAGAGACACCGGGACAGGAGTGGAGCAGCCCCAGCATTTT	CASRDTGTGVEQPQHF
TRBV3-1	NA	TRBJ1-4	many	TGTGCCAGCAGCCAATGGGACCGAGGATTTGAAAAACTGTTTTTT	CASSQWDRGFEKLFF
TRBV20-1	NA	TRBJ2-7	many	TGCAGTGCTAGGCCAGGTTTGGGGTACGAGCAGTACTTC	CSARPGLGYEQYF
TRBV7-2	NA	TRBJ2-1	many	TGTGCCAGCAGCAGGGGGTCAGGGAGCTCCTACAATGAGCAGTTCTTC	CASSRGSGSSYNEQFF
TRBV7-9	TRBD1	TRBJ2-3	many	TGTGCCAGCAGCCGCGACAGGGGAAGGGACGGTACGCAGTATTTT	CASSRDRGRDGTQYF
TRBV6-4	NA	TRBJ1-5	many	TGTGCCAACCAGGATCAGCCCCAGCATTTT	CANQDQPQHF
TRBV6-5	NA	TRBJ2-2	NA	TGTGCCAGCAGTTACAGGCAGGGGAACACCGGGGAGCTGTTTTTT	CASSYRQGNTGELFF
TRBV6-5	NA	TRBJ1-2	many	TGTGCCAGCAGTTCCCCCGGGACACCGGGAGGGAACTATGGCTACACCTTC	CASSSPGTPGGNYGYTF
TRBV28	TRBD2	TRBJ2-7	few	TGTGCCAGCAGTTTATTCGGACTAGCGGATTACGAGCAGTACTTC	CASSLFGLADYEQYF
TRBV7-2	NA	TRBJ2-3	many	TGTGCCAGCAGTTTAAACGGGCAGGGAAATGCAGATACGCAGTATTTT	CASSLNGQGNADTQYF
TRBV5-5	TRBD2	TRBJ2-7	NA	TGTGCCAGCAGCTTGTTGGTGAGTAGCGGGGACTCCTACGAGCAGTACTTC	CASSLLVSSGDSYEQYF
TRBV7-2	NA	TRBJ2-7	many	TGTGCCAGCAGCGCGCAACCACGGCGGTCTGCAGAGCAGTACTTC	CASSAQPRRSAEQYF
TRBV12-3/TRBV12-4	TRBD1	TRBJ2-3	few	TGTGCCAGCAGTTTATGGGGAGGACAGGGCCGCACAGATACGCAGTATTTT	CASSLWGGQGRTDTQYF